This T cell receptor beta chain was captured in a study of Graves' ophthalmopathy and Graves' hyperthyroidism. RNA transcripts provided the template for amplifying TCR beta CDR3 regions. HTBI-primed first-round RT-PCR preceded second-round multiplex PCR. MiXCR, run by TCRdb on the multiplex PCR reads, gives a single entry per CDR3 protein. In the table there are over a million distinct CDR3 sequences, less than 45% of which are singletons. This CDR3 spans 12 amino acids. Germline V gene sequence: CDR1 SGHTS, CDR2 YDEGEE. The V gene lost 3 bases and the J gene lost 6 bases, with 6 bases spanning the gap. This clonotype was detected many times.

The V call is TRBV5-8, the J call TRBJ2-2; no reliable D call. The TCR was taken from an adult man with Graves' hyperthyroidism. The sequenced sample consisted of peripheral blood or thyroid tissue (not recorded which). The CDR3 DNA reads TGTGCCAGCAGCTGGGGTCCCGGGGAGCTGTTTTTT. Translated, it gives CASSWGPGELFF.